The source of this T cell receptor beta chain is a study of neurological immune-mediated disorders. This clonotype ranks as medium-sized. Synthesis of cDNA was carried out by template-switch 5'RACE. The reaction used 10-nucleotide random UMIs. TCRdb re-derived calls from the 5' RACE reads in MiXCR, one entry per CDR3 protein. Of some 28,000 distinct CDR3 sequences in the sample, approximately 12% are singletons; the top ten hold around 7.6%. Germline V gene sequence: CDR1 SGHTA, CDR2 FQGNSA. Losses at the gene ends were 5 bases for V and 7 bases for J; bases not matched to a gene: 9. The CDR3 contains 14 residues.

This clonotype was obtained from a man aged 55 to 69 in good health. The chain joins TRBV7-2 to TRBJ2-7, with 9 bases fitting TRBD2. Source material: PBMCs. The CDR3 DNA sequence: TGTGCCAGCAGCCTTTTAGCGGGAGTGCAAGAGCAGTACTTC. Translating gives CASSLLAGVQEQYF.